What follows describes a single TCR beta chain. No antigen is known for it. These data are taken from a study of identical twins. Points from the study as a whole: Researchers reported excess low generation probability among twin-shared out-of-frame alpha sequences. Twins' surplus sharing was weaker for beta out-of-frame sequences. The same donors were not followed; conclusions instead depended on cross-sectional statistical analysis.

TCRdb reprocessed the 5' RACE reads via MiXCR and lists one record per CDR3 protein. The sample lists approximately 470,000 distinct CDR3 sequences; about 14% were seen once. V was shortened by 12 bases and J by 6 bases, with 20 bases between the two germline ends. This CDR3 region has 13 residues. Germline V CDR1 and CDR2: KGHDR, SFDVKD. These data also formed part of another study, on yellow fever vaccine responses in identical twins.

The sequenced material came from CD4+ T cells sorted from blood. This TCR derives from a woman under 30 in good health. The rearrangement uses TRBV24-1 and TRBJ2-7; the D gene is possibly TRBD2 (5 bases). CDR3 region: CAPRNWFEGEQYF. CDR3 in DNA: TGTGCCCCCCGGAATTGGTTCGAGGGCGAGCAGTACTTC.